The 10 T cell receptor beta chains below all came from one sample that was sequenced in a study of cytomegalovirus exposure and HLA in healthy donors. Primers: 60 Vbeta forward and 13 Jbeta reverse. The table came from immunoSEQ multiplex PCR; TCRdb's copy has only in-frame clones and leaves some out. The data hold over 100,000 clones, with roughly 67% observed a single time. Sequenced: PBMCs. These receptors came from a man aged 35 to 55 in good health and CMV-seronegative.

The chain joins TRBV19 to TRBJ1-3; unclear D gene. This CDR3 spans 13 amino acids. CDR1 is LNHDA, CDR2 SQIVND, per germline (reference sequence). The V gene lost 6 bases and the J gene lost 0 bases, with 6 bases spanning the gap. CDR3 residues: CASSDTSGNTIYF. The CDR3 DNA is TGTGCCAGTAGCGACACCTCTGGAAACACCATATATTTT.

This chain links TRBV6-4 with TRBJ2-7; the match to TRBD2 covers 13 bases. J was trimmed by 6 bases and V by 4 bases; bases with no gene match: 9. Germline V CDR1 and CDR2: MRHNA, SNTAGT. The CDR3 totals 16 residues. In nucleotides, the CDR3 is TGTGCCAGCAGTGGGGGGGGACTAGCGGGGTCGGGCGAGCAGTACTTC. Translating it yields CASSGGGLAGSGEQYF.

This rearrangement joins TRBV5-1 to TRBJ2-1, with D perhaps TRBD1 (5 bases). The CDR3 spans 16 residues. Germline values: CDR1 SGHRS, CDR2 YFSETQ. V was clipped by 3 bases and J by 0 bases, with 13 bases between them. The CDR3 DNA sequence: TGCGCCAGCAGCTCGCAGGGCGGACCCTCCTACAATGAGCAGTTCTTC. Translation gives CASSSQGGPSYNEQFF.

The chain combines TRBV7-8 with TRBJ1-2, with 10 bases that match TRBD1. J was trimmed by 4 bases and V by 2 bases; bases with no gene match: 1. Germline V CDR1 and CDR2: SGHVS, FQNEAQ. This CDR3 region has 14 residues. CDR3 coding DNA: TGTGCCAGCAGCTTACGGACAGGGGGCTATGGCTACACCTTC. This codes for CASSLRTGGYGYTF.

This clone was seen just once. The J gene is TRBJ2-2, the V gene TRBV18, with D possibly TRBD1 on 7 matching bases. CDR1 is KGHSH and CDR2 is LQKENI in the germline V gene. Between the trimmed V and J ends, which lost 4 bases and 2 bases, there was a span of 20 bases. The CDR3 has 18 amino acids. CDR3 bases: TGTGCCAGCTCACGCCTCAGGGGGGCCACATCTAACACCGGGGAGCTGTTTTTT. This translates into CASSRLRGATSNTGELFF. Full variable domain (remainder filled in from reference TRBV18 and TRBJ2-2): NAGVMQNPRHLVRRRGQEARLRCSPMKGHSHVYWYRQLPEEGLKFMVYLQKENIIDESGMPKERFSAEFPKEGPSILRIQQVVRGDSAAYFCASSRLRGATSNTGELFFGEGSRLTVL.

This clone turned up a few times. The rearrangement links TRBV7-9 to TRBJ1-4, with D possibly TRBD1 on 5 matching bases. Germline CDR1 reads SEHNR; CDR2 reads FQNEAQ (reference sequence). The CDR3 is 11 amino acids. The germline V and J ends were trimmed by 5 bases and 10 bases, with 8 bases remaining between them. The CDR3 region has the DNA TGTGCCAGCAGCCCCGGGGGAAAACTGTTTTTT. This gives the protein CASSPGGKLFF.

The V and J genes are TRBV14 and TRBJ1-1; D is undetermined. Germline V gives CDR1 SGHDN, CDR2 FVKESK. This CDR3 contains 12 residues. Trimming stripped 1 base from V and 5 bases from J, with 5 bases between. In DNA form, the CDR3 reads TGTGCCAGCAGCCAAGCCCCTACTGAAGCTTTCTTT. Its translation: CASSQAPTEAFF.

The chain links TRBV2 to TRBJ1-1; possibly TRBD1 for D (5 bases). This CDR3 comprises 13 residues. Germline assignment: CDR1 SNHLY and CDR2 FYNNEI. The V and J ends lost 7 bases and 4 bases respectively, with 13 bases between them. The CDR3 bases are TGTGCCAGCAAAAGGGGTTTGGGCACTGAAGCTTTCTTT. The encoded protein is CASKRGLGTEAFF.

Here the CDR3 reads CASSQDLSVQETQYF. The CDR3 nucleotides are TGCGCCAGCAGCCAAGATCTCTCGGTTCAAGAGACCCAGTACTTC. The J gene is TRBJ2-5, the V gene TRBV4-3; D remains unclear. Germline loops: CDR1 LGHNA, CDR2 YSLEER. This CDR3 has 15 amino acids. V lost 0 bases, J lost 2 bases, and 10 bases lay in between.

This chain's CDR3 is CASSQAGQGLVGYTF. For the CDR3, the DNA is TGTGCCAGCAGCCAAGCAGGACAGGGGCTGGTAGGCTACACCTTC. The V and J genes are TRBV16 and TRBJ1-2; 9 bases map to TRBD1. Germline V gene lookup returns CDR1 KGHSY and CDR2 FQNENV. CDR3 length equals 15 residues. V was pared by 2 bases and J by 8 bases, with 9 bases of the junction left unmatched.